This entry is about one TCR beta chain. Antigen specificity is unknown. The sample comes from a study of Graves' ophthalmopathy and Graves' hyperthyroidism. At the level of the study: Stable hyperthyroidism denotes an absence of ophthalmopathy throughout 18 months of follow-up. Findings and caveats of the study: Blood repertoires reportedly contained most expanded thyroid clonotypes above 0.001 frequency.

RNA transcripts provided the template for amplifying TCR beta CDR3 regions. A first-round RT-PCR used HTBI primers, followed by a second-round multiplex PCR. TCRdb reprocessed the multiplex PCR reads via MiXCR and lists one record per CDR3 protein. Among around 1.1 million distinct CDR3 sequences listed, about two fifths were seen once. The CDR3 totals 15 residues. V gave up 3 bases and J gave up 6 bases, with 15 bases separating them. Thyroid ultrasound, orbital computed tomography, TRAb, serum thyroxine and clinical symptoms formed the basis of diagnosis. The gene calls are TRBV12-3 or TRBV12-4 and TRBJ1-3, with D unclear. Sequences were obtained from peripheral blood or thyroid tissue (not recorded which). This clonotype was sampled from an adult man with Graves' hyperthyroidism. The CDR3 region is CASSFASGDENTIYF. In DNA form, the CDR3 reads TGTGCCAGCAGTTTTGCTAGCGGGGATGAAAACACCATATATTTT.